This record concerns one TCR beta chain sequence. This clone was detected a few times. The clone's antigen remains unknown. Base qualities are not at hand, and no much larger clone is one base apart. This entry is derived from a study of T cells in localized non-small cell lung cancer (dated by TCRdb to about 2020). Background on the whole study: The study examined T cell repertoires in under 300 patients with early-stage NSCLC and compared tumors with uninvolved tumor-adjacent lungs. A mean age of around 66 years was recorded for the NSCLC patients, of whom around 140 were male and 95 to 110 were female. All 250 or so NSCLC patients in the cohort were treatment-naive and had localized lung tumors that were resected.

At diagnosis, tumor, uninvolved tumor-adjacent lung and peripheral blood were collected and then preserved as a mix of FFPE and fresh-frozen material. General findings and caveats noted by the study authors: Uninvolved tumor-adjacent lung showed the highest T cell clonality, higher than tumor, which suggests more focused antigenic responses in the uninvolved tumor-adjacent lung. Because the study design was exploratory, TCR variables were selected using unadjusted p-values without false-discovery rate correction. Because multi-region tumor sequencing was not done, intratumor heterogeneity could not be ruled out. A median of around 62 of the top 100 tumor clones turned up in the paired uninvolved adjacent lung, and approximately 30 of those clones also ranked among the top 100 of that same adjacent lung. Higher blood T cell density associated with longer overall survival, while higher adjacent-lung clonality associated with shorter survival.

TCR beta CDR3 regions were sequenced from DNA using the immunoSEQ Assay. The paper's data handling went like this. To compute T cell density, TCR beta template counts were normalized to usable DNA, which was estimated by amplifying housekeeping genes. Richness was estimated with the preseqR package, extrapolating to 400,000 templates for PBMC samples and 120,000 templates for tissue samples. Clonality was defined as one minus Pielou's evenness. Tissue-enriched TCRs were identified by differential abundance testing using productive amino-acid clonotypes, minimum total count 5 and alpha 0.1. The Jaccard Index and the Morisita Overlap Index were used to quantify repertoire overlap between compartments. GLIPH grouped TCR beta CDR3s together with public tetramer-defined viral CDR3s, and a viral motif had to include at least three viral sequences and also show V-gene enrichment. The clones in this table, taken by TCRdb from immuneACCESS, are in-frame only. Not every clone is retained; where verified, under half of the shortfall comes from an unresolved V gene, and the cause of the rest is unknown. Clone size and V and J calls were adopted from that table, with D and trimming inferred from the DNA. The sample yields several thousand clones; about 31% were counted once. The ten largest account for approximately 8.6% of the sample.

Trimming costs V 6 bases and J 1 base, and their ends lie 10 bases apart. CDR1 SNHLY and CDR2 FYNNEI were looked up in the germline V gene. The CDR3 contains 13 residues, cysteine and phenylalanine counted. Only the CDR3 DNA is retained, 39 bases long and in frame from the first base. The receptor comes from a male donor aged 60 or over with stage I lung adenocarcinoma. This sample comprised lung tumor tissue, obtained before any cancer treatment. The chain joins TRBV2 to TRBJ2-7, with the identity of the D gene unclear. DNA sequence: TGTGCCAGCAGCATTCCTCTTTCCTACGAGCAGTACTTC. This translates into CASSIPLSYEQYF.